The subject of this entry is one TCR beta chain. Its matching antigen is unknown. V lost 0 bases and J 11 bases, leaving 11 bases between the germline ends. The CDR3 contains 14 residues. Germline V gives CDR1 LNHDA, CDR2 SQIVND (reference sequence). Clones were read by immunoSEQ multiplex PCR, and TCRdb kept only the in-frame ones, dropping some. Of some 11,000 clones listed, about 76% are singletons. These data come from a study of T cell clones after liver transplantation. Study context: HCV positivity affected three of eight recipients; the rest lacked autoimmune or viral indications.

Study findings and constraints: Rather than being deleted, graft donor-reactive T cells may have moved into the graft.

The chain is built from TRBV19 and TRBJ2-6; no firm D call. This specimen consisted of CD4+ T cells from blood, obtained almost 33 months after liver transplant. The clonotype comes from a human patient who received a liver transplant. The graft donor may have contributed some T cells. CDR3 region: CASSIDRPFDVLTF. The CDR3 region has the DNA TGTGCCAGTAGTATAGATCGGCCTTTCGACGTCCTGACTTTC.